Following are 23 T cell receptor beta chains from one sample sequenced in a study of neurological immune-mediated disorders. MiXCR was run by TCRdb on the 5' RACE reads, yielding one entry per CDR3 protein. Of roughly 62,000 distinct CDR3 sequences in the sample, about an eighth were seen once. The sequenced sample was PBMCs. The receptors here all came from a man aged 55 to 70 in good health.

This clonotype came up many times. The J gene is TRBJ2-5, the V gene TRBV7-9; 10 bases map to TRBD1. Losses at the gene ends were 5 bases for V and 6 bases for J; bases not matched to a gene: 9. CDR3 length: 15 residues. The germline V gene has CDR1 SEHNR and CDR2 FQNEAQ (reference sequence). The CDR3 coding sequence is TGTGCCAGCAGCCCCATAGGGGACAGGGGACAGACCCAGTACTTC. Translating it yields CASSPIGDRGQTQYF.

This clonotype has at least ten counts. The chain carries TRBV28 and TRBJ1-1, with unresolved D. Germline V gene lookup returns CDR1 MDHEN and CDR2 SYDVKM. This CDR3 is 15 amino acids long. V lost 8 bases, J lost 0 bases, and 16 bases lay in between. The CDR3 coding sequence is TGTGCCAGCCCACCGCGACGGCGGCTGAACACTGAAGCTTTCTTT. Amino acids: CASPPRRRLNTEAFF.

This clonotype was seen ten or more times. This rearrangement joins TRBV5-1 to TRBJ1-5; TRBD1 might be the D (6 bases). Germline V gives CDR1 SGHRS, CDR2 YFSETQ. The CDR3 is 13 residues long. V lost 4 bases and J 7 bases, leaving 12 bases between the germline ends. For the CDR3, the DNA is TGCGCCAGCAGCAAACAGGGTGAACAGCCCCAGCATTTT. Its protein product is CASSKQGEQPQHF.

This clonotype has ten or more counts. V and J are TRBV5-1 and TRBJ1-2; D remains ambiguous. Germline V gene sequence: CDR1 SGHRS, CDR2 YFSETQ. V was cut by 0 bases and J by 0 bases, with 3 bases left in between. This CDR3 spans 13 amino acids. The CDR3 here is CASSLAPNYGYTF. For the CDR3, the DNA is TGCGCCAGCAGCTTGGCTCCTAACTATGGCTACACCTTC.

In this sample, this clonotype turned up many times. The chain uses TRBV6-5 and TRBJ1-5, with TRBD1 matching over 7 bases. The CDR3 consists of 14 residues. Germline V gene data show CDR1 as MNHEY and CDR2 as SVGAGI. Trimming removed 6 bases from V and 6 bases from J; junction bases left unmatched: 8. The CDR3 region is CASRPTGQSQPQHF. CDR3 coding DNA: TGTGCCAGCAGACCGACAGGGCAAAGTCAGCCCCAGCATTTT.

This clonotype was recorded at least ten times. This chain joins TRBV5-1 and TRBJ2-1, with D perhaps given as TRBD1 or TRBD2 (5 bases each). Germline V gene sequence: CDR1 SGHRS, CDR2 YFSETQ. This CDR3 region has 12 residues. V lost 1 base, J lost 9 bases, and 8 bases lay in between. CDR3 amino acids: CASSLPGAEQFF. For the CDR3, the DNA is TGCGCCAGCAGCTTGCCCGGGGCTGAGCAGTTCTTC.

This clonotype came up many times. The chain couples TRBV2 to TRBJ2-7; D is unresolved. V dropped 2 bases and J dropped 6 bases, with 14 bases sitting between them. The CDR3 spans 14 residues. The germline V gene encodes CDR1 SNHLY and CDR2 FYNNEI. In DNA, the CDR3 is TGTGCCAGCAGTGAATGGCAACATGCTCGCGAGCAGTACTTC. Residues: CASSEWQHAREQYF.

This clonotype has ten or more counts. The CDR3 sequence is CASSLGLPGQTPVGAFF. CDR3 DNA sequence: TGTGCCAGCAGCTTAGGTCTGCCGGGACAAACGCCGGTAGGGGCTTTCTTT. The chain uses TRBV7-2 and TRBJ1-1; tentative D call: TRBD1 (6 bases). Germline values: CDR1 SGHTA, CDR2 FQGNSA. Trimming cost V 1 base and J 11 bases, with 26 bases left between them. The CDR3 runs to 17 residues.

This clonotype showed up many times. The CDR3 region has the DNA TGCAGTGCTAGAGATGGGGGTCCTAGCGGGGGGCGGGGAGATACGCAGTATTTT. Amino acids: CSARDGGPSGGRGDTQYF. The gene calls are TRBV20-1 and TRBJ2-3, with 11 bases aligning to TRBD2. The ends lost 0 bases at V and 5 bases at J; junction bases unmatched: 13. CDR3 size: 18 residues. Per germline, CDR1 DFQATT and CDR2 SNEGSKA (reference sequence).

Many counts were recorded for this clonotype. The chain joins TRBV20-1 to TRBJ1-5; D gene ambiguous. Trimming stripped 3 bases from V and 4 bases from J, with 7 bases between. Germline assignment: CDR1 DFQATT and CDR2 SNEGSKA (reference sequence). This CDR3 spans 12 amino acids. CDR3 sequence: CSARGTNQPQHF. CDR3 DNA: TGCAGTGCTAGGGGAACTAATCAGCCCCAGCATTTT.

In this sample, this clonotype turned up many times. The V gene is TRBV12-3 or TRBV12-4, the J gene TRBJ1-1; possible D gene TRBD1, 5 bases. The CDR3 runs to 13 residues. V lost 3 bases and J lost 10, with 15 bases in between. The CDR3 sequence: CASSFERQSAAFF. The CDR3 DNA follows: TGTGCCAGCAGTTTTGAGAGACAGTCGGCAGCTTTCTTT.

This clonotype was detected many times. DNA of the CDR3: TGTGCCAGCAGTTTAAGGGCTACAACCTATGGCTACACCTTC. Its protein product is CASSLRATTYGYTF. This chain links TRBV27 with TRBJ1-2; D not resolved. CDR3 length equals 14 residues. The V end was cut by 2 bases, the J end by 4 bases, with 11 bases between. CDR1 and CDR2 from the germline V gene are MNHEY and SMNVEV (reference sequence).

Ten or more counts support this clonotype. The chain combines TRBV20-1 with TRBJ2-6, with 12 bases that match TRBD1. V lost 3 bases to trimming and J lost 1 base; unmatched junction nucleotides: 1. Germline loops: CDR1 DFQATT, CDR2 SNEGSKA (reference sequence). The CDR3 is 16 amino acids. The CDR3 region is CSARGQGASGANVLTF. The CDR3, as DNA: TGCAGTGCTAGGGGACAGGGGGCGTCTGGGGCCAACGTCCTGACTTTC.

This clonotype was seen at least ten times. This chain links TRBV5-1 with TRBJ2-3; D unclear. The CDR3 sequence is 14 residues long. CDR1 SGHRS and CDR2 YFSETQ come from the germline V gene. Trimming removed 0 bases at V and 2 bases at J, with 7 bases between. The CDR3 spells CASSLGQSTDTQYF. The CDR3 nucleotides read TGCGCCAGCAGCTTGGGGCAGTCCACAGATACGCAGTATTTT.

In this sample, this clonotype turned up many times. The genes are TRBV20-1 and TRBJ2-1; 12 bases line up with TRBD2. The germline gives CDR1 DFQATT, CDR2 SNEGSKA (reference sequence). The CDR3 is 14 residues long. Losses at the gene ends were 6 bases for V and 9 bases for J; bases not matched to a gene: 9. The CDR3 DNA sequence: TGCAGTGCCCCAGAACCTAGCGGGGGGGTTGAGCAGTTCTTC. Protein: CSAPEPSGGVEQFF.

This clonotype has at least ten counts. The V gene is TRBV18, the J gene TRBJ1-5; D ambiguous. CDR3 length: 16 amino acids. CDR1 is KGHSH and CDR2 is LQKENI in the germline V gene. V was clipped by 6 bases and J by 3 bases, with 18 bases between them. The CDR3 is CASSTTWAGNNQPQHF. The CDR3 DNA sequence: TGTGCCAGCTCCACCACATGGGCGGGGAACAATCAGCCCCAGCATTTT.

The chain combines TRBV6-5 with TRBJ1-6, with 8 bases identical to TRBD1. The CDR3 has 19 residues. Germline V CDR1 and CDR2: MNHEY, SVGAGI. V lost 0 bases, J lost 0 bases, and 7 bases stayed unmatched. Here the CDR3 DNA reads TGTGCCAGCAGTTACTCCCAATGGACAGGGAGCTCCTATAATTCACCCCTCCACTTT. Its translation: CASSYSQWTGSSYNSPLHF.

This clonotype was recorded many times. V and J are TRBV20-1 and TRBJ2-7; possible D gene TRBD2, 5 bases. V was shortened by 3 bases and J by 6 bases, with 6 bases between the two germline ends. This CDR3 has 10 amino acids. CDR1 DFQATT and CDR2 SNEGSKA come from the germline V gene (reference sequence). CDR3 region: CSARGVEQYF. The CDR3 region has the DNA TGCAGTGCTAGGGGAGTCGAGCAGTACTTC.

This clonotype was seen ten or more times. The chain links TRBV7-2 to TRBJ2-1; D gene unclear. The CDR3 is made up of 12 amino acids. Germline values: CDR1 SGHTA, CDR2 FQGNSA. V lost 4 bases and J lost 9, with 10 bases in between. In DNA, the CDR3 is TGTGCCAGCAGCTCACCCAATTTTGAGCAGTTCTTC. Encoded protein: CASSSPNFEQFF.

This clonotype was picked up many times. The V and J genes are TRBV6-2 or TRBV6-3 and TRBJ1-1, with unresolved D. Germline-derived CDR1 and CDR2 are MNHEY and SVGEGT. CDR3 length: 16 residues. V dropped 0 bases and J dropped 1 base, with 12 bases sitting between them. DNA of the CDR3: TGTGCCAGCAGTTACTCGCTCGGTGAGGGGAACACTGAAGCTTTCTTT. Translated, it gives CASSYSLGEGNTEAFF.

At least ten counts were recorded for this clonotype. The chain employs TRBV10-3 and TRBJ2-7; no firm D call. Trimming shortened V by 6 bases and J by 5 bases, and 11 bases separated the two germline ends. The germline CDR1 and CDR2 sequences are ENHRY and SYGVKD. CDR3 length: 12 amino acids. CDR3 in DNA: TGTGCCATCAGAGCTAGTGGGGACGAGCAGTACTTC. Protein product: CAIRASGDEQYF.

This clonotype has at least ten counts. The rearrangement links TRBV6-5 to TRBJ1-1; unclear D gene. This CDR3 contains 14 residues. CDR1 and CDR2 from the germline V gene are MNHEY and SVGAGI. With 6 bases removed from V and 4 bases from J, the gap between germline ends came to 15 bases. The CDR3 region is CASSRVQTVTEAFF. CDR3 bases: TGTGCCAGCAGCCGGGTCCAAACAGTCACTGAAGCTTTCTTT.

This clonotype has only a few counts. The chain combines TRBV12-3 or TRBV12-4 with TRBJ2-7; 7 bases align to TRBD1. The CDR3 has 15 residues. V was clipped by 6 bases and J by 2 bases; unmatched bases: 10. The CDR3 sequence is CASSRSGQLTYEQYF. The CDR3, as DNA: TGTGCCAGCAGCCGCTCGGGACAGTTAACCTACGAGCAGTACTTC.